The rows below give T cell receptor beta chains drawn from one sample of a study of vaccination and CD4 T cells after COVID-19. No antigen is known for these receptors. TCRdb processed the PCR reads anew with MiXCR; each CDR3 protein has one entry. This repertoire shows some 13,000 distinct CDR3 sequences, under 80% found once; its top ten account for roughly 10%. Material for sequencing was CD4+ T cells from blood, cultured in vitro. The receptors derive from a human donor who had recovered from COVID-19. Each CDR3 is given with its conserved first and last residue. The D gene is left open where the match is weak. The size of a clone is reported for some rows only, either as once, few or many, or as a class for expanded clones.

v_call,j_call,d_call,clone_size,cdr3_aa,cdr3_nt
TRBV5-4,TRBJ1-2,TRBD1,-,CASSSYRQGTYGYTF,TGTGCCAGCAGCTCCTACAGACAGGGCACCTATGGCTACACCTTC
TRBV7-6,TRBJ1-1,-,-,CASSLQWNTEAFF,TGTGCCAGCAGCTTACAATGGAACACTGAAGCTTTCTTT
TRBV28,TRBJ2-3,TRBD1,-,CASIVTGTVNTQYF,TGTGCCAGCATCGTGACAGGGACCGTGAATACGCAGTATTTT
TRBV30,TRBJ1-1,-,-,CAWSFGRKNTEAFF,TGTGCCTGGAGCTTCGGGAGAAAGAACACTGAAGCTTTCTTT
TRBV6-2/TRBV6-3,TRBJ1-5,-,-,CASSYGLNQPQHF,TGTGCCAGCAGTTACGGGCTAAATCAGCCCCAGCATTTT
TRBV6-4,TRBJ2-2,-,medium-sized,CASSRGSNTGELFF,TGTGCCAGCAGTCGGGGGTCGAACACCGGGGAGCTGTTTTTT
TRBV12-5,TRBJ2-3,TRBD2,-,CASGPVAGGPLDTQYF,TGTGCTAGTGGTCCAGTAGCGGGGGGGCCGTTAGATACGCAGTATTTT
TRBV12-3/TRBV12-4,TRBJ1-5,TRBD1,-,CASSPGGTGRQPQHF,TGTGCCAGCAGCCCAGGGGGGACAGGGCGTCAGCCCCAGCATTTT
TRBV2,TRBJ1-5,-,-,CASSERAFYSNQPQHF,TGTGCCAGCAGTGAAAGGGCTTTTTATAGCAATCAGCCCCAGCATTTT
TRBV4-1,TRBJ2-5,TRBD2,few,CASSLDFGLAGGKTQYF,TGCGCCAGCAGCCTTGATTTTGGACTAGCGGGGGGTAAGACCCAGTACTTC
TRBV19,TRBJ1-3,TRBD1,-,CASSIDHDRGSKGNTIYF,TGTGCCAGTAGTATAGATCACGACAGGGGGTCGAAGGGAAACACCATATATTTT
TRBV4-1,TRBJ2-1,TRBD2,-,CASSQDQRRASGIIDEQFF,TGCGCCAGCAGCCAAGATCAACGTAGGGCTAGCGGGATAATTGATGAGCAGTTCTTC
TRBV6-5,TRBJ1-5,-,-,CASSYSRPINQPQHF,TGTGCCAGCAGTTACTCCAGGCCTATCAATCAGCCCCAGCATTTT
TRBV27,TRBJ2-2,-,-,CASSLGLQGRSGELFF,TGTGCCAGCAGTTTGGGTCTTCAGGGTCGGAGCGGGGAGCTGTTTTTT
TRBV5-4,TRBJ2-3,TRBD2,-,CASSSTSDTQYF,TGTGCCAGCAGCTCGACTAGCGATACGCAGTATTTT